This TCR beta chain came from a study of glioma-infiltrating T cells after dendritic cell vaccination. On the study more broadly: Autologous tumor lysate-pulsed dendritic cell vaccination was given between the early 2000s and the early 2010s.

Primers: 60 V beta forward and 13 J beta reverse. TCRdb's table, derived via immunoSEQ multiplex PCR, lists solely in-frame clones and lacks some. The table has approximately 110,000 clones, 90% seen once; the top ten hold over 2.5%. Trimming left V 5 bases short and J 6 bases short, with 11 bases between. The CDR3 spans 13 residues. Germline V lookup: CDR1 LNHDA, CDR2 SQIVND (reference sequence). This clone was seen once. The time point here: after dendritic cell vaccination, including at tumor progression/relapse. Patients had residual fresh-frozen tumor tissue and more than two years of survival data.

This specimen consisted of blood, obtained after dendritic cell vaccination. The sequence came from a human donor with glioblastoma. The rearrangement links TRBV19 to TRBJ2-4; D is unclear. The CDR3 DNA reads TGTGCCAGTAGTTCCCCCTCGGGAAACATTCAGTACTTC. Translation: CASSSPSGNIQYF.